The 20 T cell receptor beta chains below all came from one sample that was sequenced in a study of PD-1 blockade in mismatch repair-deficient tumors. Sequencing used immunoSEQ multiplex PCR; TCRdb keeps in-frame clones, though not all of them. The table has 56,000 or so clones, around 80% seen once. The sample consisted of peripheral blood, taken 4 weeks after starting pembrolizumab. The receptors originated from an adult with mismatch repair-deficient cancer.

Only a few counts were recorded for this clone. The rearrangement uses TRBV18 and TRBJ2-7; 9 nucleotides agree with TRBD1. Germline V gene lookup returns CDR1 KGHSH and CDR2 LQKENI. This CDR3 comprises 13 residues. Losses at the gene ends were 6 bases for V and 5 bases for J; bases not matched to a gene: 5. This chain's CDR3 is CASSGQGVNEQYF. CDR3 DNA sequence: TGTGCCAGCTCGGGACAGGGAGTCAACGAGCAGTACTTC.

This sequence joins TRBV7-2 and TRBJ2-2; weak D call: TRBD2 (5 bases). Germline V gene sequence: CDR1 SGHTA, CDR2 FQGNSA. V dropped 2 bases and J dropped 5 bases, with 6 bases sitting between them. This CDR3 contains 13 residues. CDR3 sequence reads: CASSLIATGELFF. CDR3 coding DNA: TGTGCCAGCAGCTTAATAGCGACCGGGGAGCTGTTTTTT.

This clone occurred a few times. The genes are TRBV4-3 and TRBJ1-4; TRBD1 matches at 8 bases. The J segment lost 9 bases and the V segment lost 0 bases, leaving 9 bases of the junction unmatched. CDR1 and CDR2 from the germline V gene are LGHNA and YSLEER. The CDR3 length is 16 residues. CDR3: CASSQDLSGGLKKLFF. CDR3 nucleotide sequence: TGCGCCAGCAGCCAAGATCTGTCAGGGGGCTTGAAAAAACTGTTTTTT.

This chain links TRBV29-1 with TRBJ2-1, with D unclear. The germline V gene encodes CDR1 SQVTM and CDR2 ANQGSEA. There are 12 residues in the CDR3. V dropped 6 bases and J dropped 4 bases, with 10 bases sitting between them. The CDR3 loop reads CSVLGGYNEQFF. The CDR3 DNA is TGCAGCGTCCTAGGTGGGTACAATGAGCAGTTCTTC.

The CDR3 sequence is CASRAGTGVGYTF. The CDR3 nucleotides read TGTGCCAGCAGAGCAGGGACAGGGGTCGGCTACACCTTC. V is TRBV6-1 and J is TRBJ1-2; TRBD1 matches 10 bases. V dropped 6 bases and J dropped 8; count of bases not matched to a gene: 6. This CDR3 spans 13 amino acids. CDR1 MNHNS and CDR2 SASEGT come from the germline V gene.

This clone was counted many times. The rearrangement links TRBV6-5 to TRBJ2-4, with D hard to call. With 6 bases removed from V and 8 bases from J, the gap between germline ends came to 8 bases. CDR3 length: 11 amino acids. Germline CDR1 reads MNHEY; CDR2 reads SVGAGI. This CDR3 reads CASRTNDIQYF. CDR3 nucleotide sequence: TGTGCCAGCAGGACAAACGACATTCAGTACTTC.

The chain joins TRBV7-2 to TRBJ1-4, with no clear D. V was cut by 1 base and J by 5 bases, with 8 bases left in between. The CDR3 totals 14 residues. The germline CDR1 and CDR2 sequences are SGHTA and FQGNSA. CDR3 nucleotide sequence: TGTGCCAGCAGCTTAGTGGTGGCAAATGAAAAACTGTTTTTT. Its translation is CASSLVVANEKLFF.

The chain has TRBV11-3 and TRBJ2-1; 10 nucleotides line up with TRBD2. With 5 bases clipped from V and 4 bases from J, the junction kept 5 bases outside the gene matches. The V gene's germline CDR1 is SGHNT and CDR2 YENEEA. The CDR3 sequence is 15 residues long. CDR3 region: CASSPSTSGYNEQFF. In DNA form, the CDR3 reads TGTGCCAGCAGCCCATCGACTAGCGGGTACAATGAGCAGTTCTTC.

This clone occurred a few times. J is TRBJ1-4 and V is TRBV7-9; D uncertain. The CDR3 runs to 14 residues. Looked up from germline, CDR1 is SEHNR and CDR2 is FQNEAQ (reference sequence). Between the trimmed V and J ends, which lost 4 bases and 5 bases, there was a span of 11 bases. CDR3 sequence (DNA): TGTGCCAGCAGCTCCGGCCGCGAGAATGAAAAACTGTTTTTT. Encoded protein: CASSSGRENEKLFF.

The rearrangement uses TRBV5-1 and TRBJ2-7, with a possible D match to TRBD1 (6 bases). CDR3 size: 14 residues. Germline-derived CDR1 and CDR2 are SGHRS and YFSETQ. Deletions cut 4 bases from V and 5 bases from J, with 16 bases between. The CDR3 DNA reads TGCGCCAGCAGCCTTGGGGACATTCCGGACGAGCAGTACTTC. Translating it yields CASSLGDIPDEQYF.

The DNA of the CDR3 is TGTGCCATCACCCCCCGACAGGGCCTCTACGAGCAGTACTTC. Its translation is CAITPRQGLYEQYF. V is TRBV10-3 and J is TRBJ2-7, with 7 bases that match TRBD1. The CDR3 runs to 14 residues. Germline CDR1 and CDR2: ENHRY and SYGVKD. Losses at the gene ends were 7 bases for V and 3 bases for J; bases not matched to a gene: 9.

The chain is built from TRBV13 and TRBJ2-2, with unresolved D. CDR3 length: 16 residues. CDR1 and CDR2 from the germline V gene are PRHDT and FYEKMQ (reference sequence). Trimming shortened V by 0 bases and J by 3 bases, and 11 bases separated the two germline ends. The CDR3 reads CASSLGAWLDTGELFF. In DNA form, the CDR3 reads TGTGCCAGCAGCTTAGGAGCTTGGCTCGACACCGGGGAGCTGTTTTTT.

The J gene is TRBJ2-1, the V gene TRBV5-8; D remains unclear. Germline V gene sequence: CDR1 SGHTS, CDR2 YDEGEE. The CDR3 totals 13 residues. The V end was cut by 7 bases, the J end by 7 bases, with 15 bases between. The CDR3 loop is CASSNEPENEQFF. In DNA form, the CDR3 reads TGTGCCAGCTCCAACGAGCCAGAAAATGAGCAGTTCTTC.

This clone has just one count. V gene TRBV28 combines with J gene TRBJ1-2; the D is unclear. CDR3 size: 13 residues. The ends were cut back, 3 bases at V and 0 bases at J, with 5 bases in the middle. From germline, CDR1 is MDHEN and CDR2 SYDVKM. CDR3 sequence (DNA): TGTGCCAGCAGTTTGACAACTAACTATGGCTACACCTTC. This gives the protein CASSLTTNYGYTF.

This chain connects TRBV2 to TRBJ2-2; D is ambiguous. Trimming shortened V by 5 bases and J by 6 bases, and 10 bases separated the two germline ends. The V gene's germline CDR1 is SNHLY and CDR2 FYNNEI. The CDR3 covers 13 residues. The CDR3 DNA reads as TGTGCCAGCAGTTCCCGAGGTGCCGGGGAGCTGTTTTTT. Protein sequence: CASSSRGAGELFF. Together with reference TRBV2 and TRBJ2-2, the CDR3 gives the full variable domain: EPEVTQTPSHQVTQMGQEVILRCVPISNHLYFYWYRQILGQKVEFLVSFYNNEISEKSEIFDDQFSVERPDGSNFTLKIRSTKLEDSAMYFCASSSRGAGELFFGEGSRLTVL.

The chain joins TRBV19 to TRBJ1-2; D is possibly TRBD1 (5 bases). The V end lost 11 bases, the J end lost 2 bases, and 12 bases lay between the germline ends. The CDR3 sequence is 12 residues long. Looked up from germline, CDR1 is LNHDA and CDR2 is SQIVND (reference sequence). The CDR3 region is CASSRDNYGYTF. In DNA, the CDR3 is TGTGCCTCCAGCAGGGACAACTATGGCTACACCTTC.

This chain uses TRBV7-5 with TRBJ2-3; the D call of TRBD2 is as the table states it, not checked on the DNA. TRBV7-5 is flagged as a pseudogene. The CDR3 totals 14 residues. The CDR3 nucleotides are TGTGCCAGAAGCTTACGGGGGGGCACAGATACGCAGTATTTT. It is translated as CARSLRGGTDTQYF.

The genes are TRBV4-2 and TRBJ2-1; D remains unclear. CDR1 is LGHNA, CDR2 YNFKEQ, per germline. This CDR3 region has 14 residues. V lost 0 bases and J 7 bases, leaving 10 bases between the germline ends. The DNA for the CDR3 is TGTGCCAGCAGCCAAGATTGGAGTACAAATGAGCAGTTCTTC. Translating it yields CASSQDWSTNEQFF.

This clone was counted only a few times. J is TRBJ1-2 and V is TRBV7-9; D unclear. Trimming pared 2 bases from V and 4 bases from J, leaving 5 bases between. Germline V lookup: CDR1 SEHNR, CDR2 FQNEAQ (reference sequence). The CDR3 sequence is 12 residues long. The CDR3 sequence: CASSLNGYGYTF. The DNA for the CDR3 is TGTGCCAGCAGCTTAAACGGCTATGGCTACACCTTC. The whole variable domain, filled in from reference TRBV7-9 and TRBJ1-2, reads DTGVSQNPRHKITKRGQNVTFRCDPISEHNRLYWYRQTLGQGPEFLTYFQNEAQLEKSRLLSDRFSAERPKGSFSTLEIQRTEQGDSAMYLCASSLNGYGYTFGSGTRLTVV.

This chain links TRBV11-3 with TRBJ2-1; 13 bases match TRBD2. Germline CDR1 reads SGHNT; CDR2 reads YENEEA. The V segment lost 5 bases and the J segment 8 bases; nucleotides outside the gene matches: 6. This CDR3 region has 15 residues. The CDR3 DNA is TGTGCCAGCAGCCCGCGGACTAGCGGGAGAGATGAGCAGTTCTTC. Translated: CASSPRTSGRDEQFF.